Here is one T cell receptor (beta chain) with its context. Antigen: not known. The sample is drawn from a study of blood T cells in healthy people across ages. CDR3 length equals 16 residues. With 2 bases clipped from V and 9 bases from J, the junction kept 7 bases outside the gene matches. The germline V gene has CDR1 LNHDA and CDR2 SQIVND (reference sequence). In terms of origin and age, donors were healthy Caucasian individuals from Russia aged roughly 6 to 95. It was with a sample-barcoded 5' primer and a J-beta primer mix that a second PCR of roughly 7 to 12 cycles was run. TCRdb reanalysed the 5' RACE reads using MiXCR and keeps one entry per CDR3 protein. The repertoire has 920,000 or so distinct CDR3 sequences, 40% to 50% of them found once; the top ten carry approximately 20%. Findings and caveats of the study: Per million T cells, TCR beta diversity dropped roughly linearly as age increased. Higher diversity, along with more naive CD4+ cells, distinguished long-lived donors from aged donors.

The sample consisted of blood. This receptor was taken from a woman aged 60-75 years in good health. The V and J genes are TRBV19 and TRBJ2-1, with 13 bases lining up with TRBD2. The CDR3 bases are TGTGCCAGTAGTATACTCGGACTAGCGGGAGAGGGTGAGCAGTTCTTC. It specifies CASSILGLAGEGEQFF.